These 13 T cell receptor beta chains share one sample of origin, sequenced in a study of blood T cell repertoires in COVID-19. Profiling relied on immunoSEQ multiplex PCR, and the TCRdb table lists in-frame clones only, not all of them. Among around 250,000 clones listed, under 95% were seen once. The specimen was PBMCs or T cells enriched from blood (not recorded which). The source is a man aged 40-50 years who had been exposed to COVID-19.

The chain uses TRBV27 and TRBJ1-2; maybe TRBD1 (5 bases). The V and J ends lost 2 bases and 3 bases respectively, with 13 bases between them. CDR1 and CDR2 from the germline V gene are MNHEY and SMNVEV (reference sequence). The CDR3 consists of 15 residues. CDR3 sequence: CASSLQGAGYYGYTF. The CDR3 DNA follows: TGTGCCAGCAGTTTACAGGGTGCTGGGTACTATGGCTACACCTTC.

V and J are TRBV18 and TRBJ2-7, with 7 bases identical to TRBD2. Trimming took 3 bases from V and 5 from J; bases not matched to a gene: 7. Germline CDR1 is KGHSH and CDR2 is LQKENI. The CDR3 loop spans 14 amino acids. CDR3 sequence: CASSPTSSGHEQYF. The CDR3 DNA is TGTGCCAGCTCACCGACTAGCTCCGGCCACGAGCAGTACTTC.

The rearrangement links TRBV12-5 to TRBJ2-5; TRBD2 is a possible D gene (6 bases). CDR1 and CDR2 from the germline V gene are LGHNT and FRNRAP. V lost 1 base to trimming and J lost 4 bases, with 10 bases between them. CDR3 length: 14 amino acids. DNA of the CDR3: TGTGCTAGTGGTTTGGGCGGGGTCGGAGAGACCCAGTACTTC. Translation gives CASGLGGVGETQYF.

The chain uses TRBV27 and TRBJ1-2; 8 positions match TRBD1. CDR3 length: 15 amino acids. Germline CDR1 MNHEY, CDR2 SMNVEV (reference sequence). The junction had 12 bases not matched to a gene; V was cut back by 8 bases and J by 4 bases. The DNA for the CDR3 is TGTGCCAGCGGGGATTCCAGGGGGCGCTTCTATGGCTACACCTTC. Its protein is CASGDSRGRFYGYTF.

A remark on this clone: One junction end does not reproduce the germline sequence, and a read error may be involved. This chain links TRBV7-7 with TRBJ2-1; 7 positions match TRBD1. Germline V gives CDR1 SSHAT, CDR2 FNYEAQ (reference sequence). The CDR3 has 15 amino acids. The CDR3 DNA reads TGTGCTAGCAGCTTAAGGACAGGTTTTATCGATGAGCAGTTCTTC. It translates to CASSLRTGFIDEQFF.

The V and J genes are TRBV27 and TRBJ1-3, with D possibly TRBD1 on 5 matching bases. This CDR3 is built from 16 residues. Trimming took 6 bases from V and 0 from J, leaving 15 bases between them. Germline CDR1 reads MNHEY; CDR2 reads SMNVEV (reference sequence). DNA for the CDR3: TGTGCCAGCAGCCCCTTCAGGGCGAGCTCTGGAAACACCATATATTTT. This codes for CASSPFRASSGNTIYF.

The chain uses TRBV6-1 and TRBJ1-2; D not resolved. Germline CDR1 is MNHNS and CDR2 is SASEGT. This CDR3 has 15 amino acids. V lost 0 bases and J lost 3, with 11 bases in between. DNA of the CDR3: TGTGCCAGCAGTGAAGCGCTTGGAGGGTACTATGGCTACACCTTC. As protein: CASSEALGGYYGYTF.

This sequence joins TRBV5-1 and TRBJ2-5; weak D call: TRBD2 (5 bases). The length of the CDR3 is 14 residues. Trimming cost V 5 bases and J 5 bases, with 16 bases left between them. Germline assignment: CDR1 SGHRS and CDR2 YFSETQ. The CDR3 region has the DNA TGCGCCAGCAGGAAATCCGCCACGGGGGAGACCCAGTACTTC. Translation: CASRKSATGETQYF.

Here the CDR3 DNA reads TGTGCCAGCAGTTTCGGACAGGGGTCCTACGAGCAGTACTTC. It is translated as CASSFGQGSYEQYF. This chain connects TRBV27 to TRBJ2-7, with 9 positions matching TRBD1. The V gene end was trimmed by 3 bases and the J gene end by 1 base; junction bases not matched to a gene: 1. Germline V gene sequence: CDR1 MNHEY, CDR2 SMNVEV (reference sequence). This CDR3 is built from 14 residues.

The CDR3 region has the DNA TGCGCCAGCAGCCAAGATACAGATTTGAGCCCCTATAATTCACCCCTCCACTTT. This translates into CASSQDTDLSPYNSPLHF. This chain connects TRBV4-3 to TRBJ1-6; D gene ambiguous. The V gene lost 0 bases and the J gene lost 2 bases, with 14 bases spanning the gap. This CDR3 has 18 amino acids. Germline CDR1 is LGHNA and CDR2 is YSLEER.

This clone was seen only a few times. This chain uses TRBV4-1 with TRBJ2-2; 11 nucleotides line up with TRBD1. This CDR3 has 17 amino acids. J gave up 7 bases and V 6 bases, and 13 bases lay outside the gene matches. Per germline, CDR1 MGHRA and CDR2 YSYEKL. The CDR3 sequence is CASRDRGRAGRDGELFF. CDR3 bases: TGCGCCAGCAGGGACAGGGGGCGTGCGGGACGGGACGGGGAGCTGTTTTTT.

The CDR3 DNA follows: TGTGCCAGCAGTTCTGGTAGCTCCTATAATTCACCCCTCCACTTT. Protein: CASSSGSSYNSPLHF. The gene calls are TRBV28 and TRBJ1-6; D is ambiguous. Deletions cut 4 bases from V and 0 bases from J, with 7 bases between. This CDR3 contains 15 residues. Germline V gene data show CDR1 as MDHEN and CDR2 as SYDVKM.

CDR3 coding DNA: TGTGCCAGCAGCCAAGATTACCCAGGGTATAGCAATCAGCCCCAGCATTTT. Its protein product is CASSQDYPGYSNQPQHF. This rearrangement joins TRBV3-1 (or the pseudogene TRBV3-2) to TRBJ1-5; D perhaps matches TRBD1 (5 bases). Looked up from germline, CDR1 is LGHDT and CDR2 is YNNKEL (reference sequence). The V end lost 0 bases, the J end lost 0 bases, and 12 bases lay between the germline ends. The CDR3 extends over 17 amino acids.